Listed below are T cell receptor beta chains from one sample, sequenced in a study of blood T cell repertoires in COVID-19. TCRdb keeps only in-frame clones here, not all; method: immunoSEQ multiplex PCR. Of 270,000 or so clones detected, approximately 86% appear once; the ten largest clones hold about 8.6%. The sequencing input was peripheral blood. Source of these receptors: a man aged 40-49 years with active or convalescent COVID-19. The conserved cysteine and the conserved F or W are not part of the CDR3 here. Each record gives: V gene, CDR3 length, J gene, CDR3 protein.

TRBV6-5	12	TRBJ2-1	ASSYSLAGAEQF
TRBV28	13	TRBJ1-5	ASRPAGQGGKPQH
TRBV11-3	9	TRBJ2-7	ASSSKGEQY
TRBV19	12	TRBJ1-1	ASSTRTGVSEAF
TRBV11-2	13	TRBJ2-7	ASSLVFSPLNEQY
TRBV2	17	TRBJ1-4	ASSERLRDRSSTNEKLF
TRBV29-1	11	TRBJ1-4	SARQGGNEKLF
TRBV5-6	11	TRBJ2-5	ASIGTSQETQY
TRBV20-1	8	TRBJ2-3	SAGRGVAY
TRBV6-1	14	TRBJ2-7	ASSDPWDRGLYEQY
TRBV5-1	15	TRBJ2-1	ASSLTTARSSYNEQF
TRBV5-8	14	TRBJ1-5	ASSGWTVGGNQPQH
TRBV5-1	13	TRBJ2-1	ASSLIAGGTYEQF
TRBV9	13	TRBJ2-1	ASAYGTGYRDEQF
TRBV28	11	TRBJ1-5	AIQVNSNQPQH
TRBV7-7	15	TRBJ2-3	ASSLRLAGAGTDTQY
TRBV5-5	18	TRBJ1-5	ASSLSGTGGPNYSNQPQH
TRBV5-1	11	TRBJ1-1	ASSQGADTEAF
TRBV30	11	TRBJ1-1	AWSVGGGTEAF
TRBV27	12	TRBJ2-3	ASRTGSSTDTQY
TRBV19	13	TRBJ1-5	ASSRGQHSNQPQH
TRBV5-4	15	TRBJ2-3	ASSPPGMAGRTDTQY
TRBV5-1	13	TRBJ2-5	ASSLVAGYQETQY
TRBV5-5	14	TRBJ1-1	ASSSYAGTGVEEAF
TRBV27	12	TRBJ1-1	ASRTLDQNTEAF
TRBV28	12	TRBJ2-7	ASSFAGALGEQY
TRBV9	12	TRBJ1-4	ASSVDRGDEKLF
TRBV28	14	TRBJ2-7	ASSSTGTGGFYEQY
TRBV9	13	TRBJ2-1	ASSVSGTSYNEQF
TRBV30	9	TRBJ2-2	AWTGGGELF
TRBV5-6	14	TRBJ2-1	ASSLERLAGVHEQF
TRBV6-5	13	TRBJ1-5	ATNRDRGSNQPQH
TRBV9	11	TRBJ1-1	ASSATGANEAF
TRBV6-5	9	TRBJ1-1	ASSYWGRAF
TRBV12-5	13	TRBJ2-3	ASGFPRGLADTQY
TRBV5-4	15	TRBJ2-2	ASTQTSGGPNTGELF
TRBV13	13	TRBJ2-7	ASSAPQGAIYEQY
TRBV19	12	TRBJ2-5	ASSDGGHQETQY
TRBV19	15	TRBJ1-4	ASSPREQGAIREKLF
TRBV20-1	8	TRBJ2-3	SAEGGTQY
TRBV6-4	13	TRBJ1-4	ASREPGTEDEKLF
TRBV30	10	TRBJ1-3	AWSEDRSTIY
TRBV30	11	TRBJ2-4	AWRGPGENIQY
TRBV2	11	TRBJ1-2	ASRGPGGYGYT
TRBV28	14	TRBJ2-7	ASSFKKGIQNYEQY
TRBV5-6	13	TRBJ2-3	ASSLDRSSTDTQY
TRBV7-3	16	TRBJ2-6	ASSLMGQGAGGANVLT
TRBV11-2	13	TRBJ2-7	ASAWVGSTLYEQY